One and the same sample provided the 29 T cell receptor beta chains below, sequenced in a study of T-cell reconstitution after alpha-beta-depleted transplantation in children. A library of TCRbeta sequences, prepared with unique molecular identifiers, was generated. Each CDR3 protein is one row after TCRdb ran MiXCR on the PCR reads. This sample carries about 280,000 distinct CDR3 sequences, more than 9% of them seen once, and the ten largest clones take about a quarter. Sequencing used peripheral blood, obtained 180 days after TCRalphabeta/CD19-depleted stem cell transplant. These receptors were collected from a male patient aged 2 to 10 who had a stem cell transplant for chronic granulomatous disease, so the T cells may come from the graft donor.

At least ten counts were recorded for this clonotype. CDR3 protein: CSARGQESSYNSPLHF. For the CDR3, the DNA is TGCAGTGCCCGTGGACAGGAGAGCTCCTATAATTCACCCCTCCACTTT. V usage is TRBV20-1 and J usage is TRBJ1-6, with TRBD1 matching over 7 bases. Germline V gives CDR1 DFQATT, CDR2 SNEGSKA (reference sequence). Unmatched junction bases numbered 8, after V lost 6 bases and J lost 0 bases. This CDR3 spans 16 amino acids.

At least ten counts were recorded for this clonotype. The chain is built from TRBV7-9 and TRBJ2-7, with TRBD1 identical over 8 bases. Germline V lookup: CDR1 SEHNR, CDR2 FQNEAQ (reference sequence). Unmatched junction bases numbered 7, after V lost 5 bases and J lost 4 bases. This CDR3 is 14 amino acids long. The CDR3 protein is CASSRPDRDYEQYF. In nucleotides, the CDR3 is TGTGCCAGCAGCCGACCGGACAGGGATTACGAGCAGTACTTC.

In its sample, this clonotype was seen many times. As DNA, the CDR3 is TGTGCCAGCAGCCAAGATAAAGGCCGGAGCTCCTACGAGCAGTACTTC. Translation: CASSQDKGRSSYEQYF. The chain carries TRBV4-2 and TRBJ2-7; D uncertain. Germline CDR1 is LGHNA and CDR2 is YNFKEQ. V lost 0 bases, J lost 0 bases, and 12 bases lay in between. The CDR3 is 16 amino acids.

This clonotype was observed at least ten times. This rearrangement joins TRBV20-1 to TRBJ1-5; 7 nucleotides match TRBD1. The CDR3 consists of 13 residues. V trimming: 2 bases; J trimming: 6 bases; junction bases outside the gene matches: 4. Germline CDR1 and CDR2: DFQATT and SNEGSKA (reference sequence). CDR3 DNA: TGCAGTGCTAGACCTAGACAGGGTCAGCCCCAGCATTTT. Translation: CSARPRQGQPQHF.

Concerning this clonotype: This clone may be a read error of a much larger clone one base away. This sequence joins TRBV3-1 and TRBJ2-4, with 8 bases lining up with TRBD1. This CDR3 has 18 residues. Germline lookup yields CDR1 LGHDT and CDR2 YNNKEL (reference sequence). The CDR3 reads CTSSSGQGAPLAKNIQYF. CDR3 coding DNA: TGTACCAGCAGTTCCGGACAGGGTGCACCCCTAGCCAAAAACATTCAGTACTTC.

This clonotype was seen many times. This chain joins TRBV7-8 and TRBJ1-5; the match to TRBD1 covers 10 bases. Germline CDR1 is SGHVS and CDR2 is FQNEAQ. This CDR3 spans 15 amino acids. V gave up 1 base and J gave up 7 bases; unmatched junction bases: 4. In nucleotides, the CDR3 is TGTGCCAGCAGCTTAGTCTGGGACAGGGGACAGCCCCAGCATTTT. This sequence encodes CASSLVWDRGQPQHF.

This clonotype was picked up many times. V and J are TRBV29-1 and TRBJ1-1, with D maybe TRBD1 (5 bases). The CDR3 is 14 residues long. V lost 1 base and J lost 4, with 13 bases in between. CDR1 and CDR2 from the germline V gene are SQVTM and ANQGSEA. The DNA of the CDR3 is TGCAGCGTTGAAGTCCTGGGGGGGTCCACTGAAGCTTTCTTT. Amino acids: CSVEVLGGSTEAFF.

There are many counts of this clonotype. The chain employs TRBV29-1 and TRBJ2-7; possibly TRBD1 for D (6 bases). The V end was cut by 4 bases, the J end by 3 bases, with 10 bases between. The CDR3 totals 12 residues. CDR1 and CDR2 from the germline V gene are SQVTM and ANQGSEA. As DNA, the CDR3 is TGCAGCGTTGCGGGACACGACTACGAGCAGTACTTC. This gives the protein CSVAGHDYEQYF.

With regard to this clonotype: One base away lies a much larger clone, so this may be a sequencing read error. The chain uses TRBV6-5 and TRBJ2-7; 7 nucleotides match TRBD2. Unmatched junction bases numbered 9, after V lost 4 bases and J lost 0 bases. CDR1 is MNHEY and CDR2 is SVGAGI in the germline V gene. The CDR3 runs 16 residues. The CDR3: CASSSFGRGGSYEQYF. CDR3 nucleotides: TGTGCCAGCAGTTCCTTTGGGAGGGGTGGCTCCTACGAGCAGTACTTC.

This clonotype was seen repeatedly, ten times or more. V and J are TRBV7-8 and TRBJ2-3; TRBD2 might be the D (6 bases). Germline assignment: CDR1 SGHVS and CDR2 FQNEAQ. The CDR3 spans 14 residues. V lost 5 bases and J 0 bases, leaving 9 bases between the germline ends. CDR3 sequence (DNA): TGTGCCAGCAGCCCGCTAGCGAGCACAGATACGCAGTATTTT. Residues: CASSPLASTDTQYF. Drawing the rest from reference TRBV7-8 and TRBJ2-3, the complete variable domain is GAGVSQSPRYKVAKRGQDVALRCDPISGHVSLFWYQQALGQGPEFLTYFQNEAQLDKSGLPSDRFFAERPEGSVSTLKIQRTQQEDSAVYLCASSPLASTDTQYFGPGTRLTVL.

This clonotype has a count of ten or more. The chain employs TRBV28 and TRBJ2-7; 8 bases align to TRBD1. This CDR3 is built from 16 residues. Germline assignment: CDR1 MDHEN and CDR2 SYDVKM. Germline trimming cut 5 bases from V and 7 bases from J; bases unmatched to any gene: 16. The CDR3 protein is CASSRPGTGPRGEQYF. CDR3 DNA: TGTGCCAGCAGTCGCCCCGGGACAGGTCCTAGGGGTGAGCAGTACTTC.

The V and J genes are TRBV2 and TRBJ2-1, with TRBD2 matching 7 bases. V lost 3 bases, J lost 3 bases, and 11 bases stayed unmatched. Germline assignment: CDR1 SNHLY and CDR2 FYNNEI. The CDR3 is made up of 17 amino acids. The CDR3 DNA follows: TGTGCCAGCAGTGATTCTAGCGGAGTGTTCCTCTACAATGAGCAGTTCTTC. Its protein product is CASSDSSGVFLYNEQFF. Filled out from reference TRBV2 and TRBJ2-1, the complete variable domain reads EPEVTQTPSHQVTQMGQEVILRCVPISNHLYFYWYRQILGQKVEFLVSFYNNEISEKSEIFDDQFSVERPDGSNFTLKIRSTKLEDSAMYFCASSDSSGVFLYNEQFFGPGTRLTVL.

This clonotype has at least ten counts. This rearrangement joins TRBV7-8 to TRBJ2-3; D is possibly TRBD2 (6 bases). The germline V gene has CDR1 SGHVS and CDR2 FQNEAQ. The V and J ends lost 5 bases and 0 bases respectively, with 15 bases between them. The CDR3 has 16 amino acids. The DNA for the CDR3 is TGTGCCAGCAGCGCGGGGAAGGTATGGAGCACAGATACGCAGTATTTT. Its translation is CASSAGKVWSTDTQYF.

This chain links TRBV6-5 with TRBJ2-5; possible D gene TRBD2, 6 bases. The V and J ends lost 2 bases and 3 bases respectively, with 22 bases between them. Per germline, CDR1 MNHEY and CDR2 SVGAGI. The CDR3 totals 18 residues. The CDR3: CASSYTGDPRDLKETQYF. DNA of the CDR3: TGTGCCAGCAGTTACACGGGGGACCCCCGGGACTTAAAAGAGACCCAGTACTTC.

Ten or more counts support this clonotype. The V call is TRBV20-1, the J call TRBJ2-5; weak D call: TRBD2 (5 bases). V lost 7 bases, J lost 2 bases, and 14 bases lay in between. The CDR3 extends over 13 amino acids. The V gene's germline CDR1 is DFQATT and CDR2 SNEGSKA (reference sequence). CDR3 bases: TGCAGTGGGCAGGCTAGCCCACAAGAGACCCAGTACTTC. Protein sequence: CSGQASPQETQYF.

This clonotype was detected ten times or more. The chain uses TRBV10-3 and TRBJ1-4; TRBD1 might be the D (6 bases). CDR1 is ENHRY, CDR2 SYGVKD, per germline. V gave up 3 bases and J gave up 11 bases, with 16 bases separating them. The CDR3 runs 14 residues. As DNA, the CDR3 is TGTGCCATCAGTGATCCCGGGGGCGAGAGGAAACTGTTTTTT. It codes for CAISDPGGERKLFF.

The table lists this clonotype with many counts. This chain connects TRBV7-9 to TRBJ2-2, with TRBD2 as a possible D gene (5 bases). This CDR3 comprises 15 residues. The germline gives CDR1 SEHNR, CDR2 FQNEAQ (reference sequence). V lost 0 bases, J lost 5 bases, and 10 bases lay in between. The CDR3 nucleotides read TGTGCCAGCAGCTTAGCGGCCCCGGGGACCGGGGAGCTGTTTTTT. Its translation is CASSLAAPGTGELFF.

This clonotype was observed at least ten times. This chain's CDR3 is CASSLDPGNTIYF. As DNA, the CDR3 is TGTGCCAGCAGCTTAGACCCCGGAAACACCATATATTTT. V gene TRBV7-2 combines with J gene TRBJ1-3; D is undetermined. Germline V gene sequence: CDR1 SGHTA, CDR2 FQGNSA. Trimming took off 1 base at V and 4 bases at J, with 5 bases between the two ends. The CDR3 loop spans 13 amino acids.

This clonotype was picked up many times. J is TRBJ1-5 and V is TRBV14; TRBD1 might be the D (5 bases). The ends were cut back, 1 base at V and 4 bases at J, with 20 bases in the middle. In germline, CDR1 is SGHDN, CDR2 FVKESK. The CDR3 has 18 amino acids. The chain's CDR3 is CASSQVIRVPIPNQPQHF. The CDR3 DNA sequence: TGTGCCAGCAGCCAAGTAATCAGGGTACCTATTCCGAATCAGCCCCAGCATTTT.

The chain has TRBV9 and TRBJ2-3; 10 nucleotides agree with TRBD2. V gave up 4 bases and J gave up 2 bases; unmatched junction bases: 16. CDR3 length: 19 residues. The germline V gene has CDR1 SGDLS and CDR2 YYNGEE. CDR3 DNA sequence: TGTGCCAGCAGCACGAAAGCGGGGGGGGCGGGGGTACCCACAGATACGCAGTATTTT. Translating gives CASSTKAGGAGVPTDTQYF.

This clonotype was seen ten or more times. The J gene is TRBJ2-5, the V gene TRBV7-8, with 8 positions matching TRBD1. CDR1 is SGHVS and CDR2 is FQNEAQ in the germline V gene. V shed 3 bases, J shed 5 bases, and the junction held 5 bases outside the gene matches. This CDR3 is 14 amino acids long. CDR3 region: CASSLAGGEETQYF. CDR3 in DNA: TGTGCCAGCAGCTTGGCAGGGGGCGAGGAGACCCAGTACTTC.

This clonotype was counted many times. The CDR3 nucleotides read TGCGCCAGCAGCCAAGAATCCAGGGAAGAGACCCAGTACTTC. Amino acid sequence: CASSQESREETQYF. The chain is built from TRBV4-1 and TRBJ2-5; D may be TRBD1 (5 bases). The CDR3 contains 14 residues. The V gene lost 0 bases and the J gene lost 3 bases, with 8 bases spanning the gap. The germline V gene has CDR1 MGHRA and CDR2 YSYEKL.

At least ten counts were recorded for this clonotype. The CDR3 is CASSKTGAKNIQYF. Written as DNA, the CDR3 is TGTGCCAGCAGCAAGACAGGGGCTAAAAACATTCAGTACTTC. This sequence joins TRBV7-2 and TRBJ2-4; 8 bases map to TRBD1. V trimming: 5 bases; J trimming: 4 bases; junction bases outside the gene matches: 4. Looked up from germline, CDR1 is SGHTA and CDR2 is FQGNSA. This CDR3 spans 14 amino acids. The variable domain in full, with the rest retrieved from reference TRBV7-2 and TRBJ2-4, is GAGVSQSPSNKVTEKGKDVELRCDPISGHTALYWYRQSLGQGLEFLIYFQGNSAPDKSGLPSDRFSAERTGGSVSTLTIQRTQQEDSAVYLCASSKTGAKNIQYFGAGTRLSVL.

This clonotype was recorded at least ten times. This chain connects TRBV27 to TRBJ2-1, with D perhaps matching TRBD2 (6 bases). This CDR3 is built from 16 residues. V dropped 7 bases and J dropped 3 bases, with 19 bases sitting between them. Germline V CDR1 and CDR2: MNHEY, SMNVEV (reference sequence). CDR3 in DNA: TGTGCCAGCATCTCAGTCGGGGGTCCCCTCTACAATGAGCAGTTCTTC. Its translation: CASISVGGPLYNEQFF.

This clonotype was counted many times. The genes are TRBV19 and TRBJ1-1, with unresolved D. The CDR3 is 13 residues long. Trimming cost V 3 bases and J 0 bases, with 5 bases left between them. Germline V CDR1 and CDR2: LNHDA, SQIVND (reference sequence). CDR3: CASSMRVNTEAFF. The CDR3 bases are TGTGCCAGTAGTATGAGGGTGAACACTGAAGCTTTCTTT.

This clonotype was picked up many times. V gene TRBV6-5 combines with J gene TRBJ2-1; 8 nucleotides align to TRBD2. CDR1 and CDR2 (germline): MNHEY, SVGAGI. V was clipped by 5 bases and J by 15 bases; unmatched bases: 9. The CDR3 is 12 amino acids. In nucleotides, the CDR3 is TGTGCCAGCAGTCCTATAGCGGGACGCCGGTTCTTC. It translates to CASSPIAGRRFF.

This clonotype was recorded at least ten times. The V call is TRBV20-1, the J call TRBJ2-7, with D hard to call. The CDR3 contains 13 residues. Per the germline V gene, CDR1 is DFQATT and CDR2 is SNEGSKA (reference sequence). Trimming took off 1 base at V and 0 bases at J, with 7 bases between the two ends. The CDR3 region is CSARGVYSYEQYF. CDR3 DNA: TGCAGTGCTAGAGGTGTTTACTCCTACGAGCAGTACTTC.

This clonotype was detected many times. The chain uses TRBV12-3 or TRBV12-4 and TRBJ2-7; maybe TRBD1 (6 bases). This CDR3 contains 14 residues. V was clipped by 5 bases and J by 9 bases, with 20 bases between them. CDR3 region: CASSTGQFSRVQYF. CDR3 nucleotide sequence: TGTGCCAGCAGTACCGGACAGTTTTCTAGGGTGCAGTACTTC.

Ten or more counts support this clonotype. CDR3 bases: TGTGCCAGCAGTGAAAACCGGGACAGCTACGAGCAGTACTTC. This gives the protein CASSENRDSYEQYF. The V call is TRBV2, the J call TRBJ2-7, with 7 bases that match TRBD1. This CDR3 is 14 amino acids long. With 2 bases clipped from V and 3 bases from J, the junction kept 4 bases outside the gene matches. Germline V gene sequence: CDR1 SNHLY, CDR2 FYNNEI.